This T cell receptor beta chain is drawn from a study of T cells after yellow fever vaccination (dated by TCRdb to the late 2010s). About the investigation overall: Libraries from fractions with low cell numbers were prepared with the SMART-Seq v4 Ultra Low Input RNA kit. Two healthy male donors made up the cohort, one aged 18 to 29 years and the other aged 30 to 40 years. To follow T-cell clones before and after primary and booster YFV17D yellow fever vaccination, bulk TCR alpha and beta repertoires were sequenced over time. Bulk PBMC replicates and cell subsets were isolated from blood drawn at multiple timepoints before and after both primary and secondary immunization. What the authors observed across the whole study: After the booster, most clones that had expanded after primary vaccination were detected again (about 97% of CD4 and over 75% of CD8), suggesting broad maintenance of memory. Only a couple of donors were included in the study, so the extent to which the findings can be generalized is limited. A small share of clonotypes occurred in both CD4 and CD8 compartments, likely arising from convergent recombination. Compared with the primary T-cell response, the secondary T-cell response was faster but weaker, reaching its peak on day 5 rather than on day 15. Computational filtering was required because FACS-sorted repertoires could contain abundant contaminating clonotypes from the bulk population.

Taken from the germline V gene (reference sequence), the CDR1 and CDR2 loops are LGHDT and YNNKEL. The junction shows trimming of 4 bases on V and 3 bases on J, and the gene matches do not reach 12 bases of it. The CDR3, cysteine through phenylalanine, is 17 amino acids long. Solely the CDR3 DNA is kept, with 51 bases framed from the first base. TCRdb names Illumina NovaSeq 6000 as the instrument used. TCR cDNA was made using 5'RACE template switching, a step that added a universal primer site and unique molecular identifiers. Priming for cDNA synthesis came from both the TCR alpha and TCR beta constant segments. Library amplification involved two PCR steps, and the second step added sample barcodes and sequencing adapters. Sequencing of the libraries was done on either Illumina HiSeq 2500 (2x100 bp) or NovaSeq (2x150 bp). In the paper's pipeline: MIGEC was used to demultiplex reads and collapse the reads into UMI consensus sequences, and MiXCR was used for V(D)J alignment. Using edgeR on replicate PBMC samples, clonotypes were called vaccine-responding if FDR was below 0.01 and the log2 fold change was above 5 up to day 15. Each bulk clonotype received a CD4 or CD8 identity based on whether the sequenced CD4 or CD8 repertoire contained that clonotype at higher abundance. The public reads were run again by TCRdb, first through fastp at Q25 and then through MiXCR, and only productive beta chains were kept. All rows with the same CDR3 protein become a single entry with the most common DNA and genes. For this entry, the V and J calls and clone size follow TCRdb and not the study's own pipeline. Here the sample has more than 300,000 distinct CDR3 sequences; approximately 4.3% occur a single time. Roughly a fifth of the sample is in the top ten clones.

This clonotype was recorded a few times. Its antigen target is currently unknown. Qualities for individual bases were not recorded, and no much larger clone is one base off. Read against the paper, the sample's treatment or condition label means: live attenuated yellow fever vaccine strain. At each blood-draw timepoint, two biological replicates of bulk PBMCs were collected. PBMCs were isolated from peripheral blood using a standard Ficoll-Paque protocol. TriZol was used to extract RNA from bulk PBMCs, from CD4 and CD8 fractions, and from dextramer-positive and dextramer-negative fractions. The input for sequencing was PBMCs, taken 15 days after the yellow fever booster vaccination. The rearranged chain carries TRBV3-1 and TRBJ1-1; 9 middle bases align to TRBD1. The source is a man aged 18 to 29 who received the YFV17D yellow fever vaccine. The CDR3 here reads CASSRGLKGQGYTEAFF. The sequenced DNA: TGTGCCAGCAGCCGCGGATTGAAGGGACAGGGATACACTGAAGCTTTCTTT.